These T cell receptor beta chains were read from a single sample in a study of response to subunit inactivated influenza vaccine. Each CDR3 protein gets one entry after TCRdb re-called the RT-PCR reads with MiXCR. The table records hundreds of thousands of distinct CDR3 sequences, approximately 13% of them present only once. This specimen consisted of PBMCs from blood, obtained less than 15 days before vaccination. The receptors were gathered from a man in his forties or fifties who received an inactivated influenza vaccine. CDR3s include the opening cysteine and the closing phenylalanine or tryptophan. A D gene is named only where the DNA matches it firmly. Size is stated for part of the rows, as once, few or many counts, or as a class when the clone is expanded.

>.|TRBV18|.|TRBJ1-6
CASSGTGWTLHF
TGTGCCAGCTCTGGAACCGGGTGGACCCTCCACTTT
>TRBD2|TRBV28|.|TRBJ2-4
CASSPTGGLAGGPRNIQYF
TGTGCCAGCAGTCCTACCGGGGGACTAGCGGGAGGGCCGAGAAACATTCAGTACTTC
>.|TRBV7-9|few|TRBJ1-3
CASSWTGDSGNTIYF
TGTGCCAGCAGCTGGACGGGGGACTCTGGAAACACCATATATTTT
>.|TRBV30|once|TRBJ2-5
CAWERTPQRVETQYF
TGTGCCTGGGAAAGGACGCCACAAAGGGTGGAGACCCAGTACTTC
>TRBD2|TRBV12-3/TRBV12-4|.|TRBJ2-2
CASSLWGLAMGSGELFF
TGTGCCAGCAGTTTGTGGGGACTAGCGATGGGGTCCGGGGAGCTGTTTTTT
>TRBD2|TRBV12-3/TRBV12-4|.|TRBJ2-3
CASSLGRGTTLYF
TGTGCCAGCAGTTTAGGGCGCGGGACTACGCTGTATTTT
>TRBD2|TRBV10-3|.|TRBJ2-7
CATLRDSGTYEQYF
TGTGCCACCCTTCGTGATAGCGGGACCTACGAGCAGTACTTC
>.|TRBV29-1|.|TRBJ1-4
CSVDDGGGPGLFF
TGCAGCGTTGACGACGGCGGCGGCCCCGGACTGTTTTTT
>TRBD2|TRBV11-2|.|TRBJ2-5
CASSLEALAGAYTNQETQYF
TGTGCCAGCAGCTTAGAGGCCCTAGCGGGGGCCTATACCAATCAAGAGACCCAGTACTTC
>TRBD1|TRBV27|few|TRBJ2-5
CASSIKQGAGETQYF
TGTGCCAGCAGTATCAAACAGGGGGCCGGAGAGACCCAGTACTTC
>TRBD1|TRBV20-1|few|TRBJ2-3
CSARRRDRFTDTQYF
TGCAGTGCTAGGCGCCGGGACAGGTTCACAGATACGCAGTATTTT
>TRBD1|TRBV5-1|few|TRBJ1-2
CASSPDGTDTNYGYTF
TGCGCCAGCAGCCCGGACGGGACAGATACTAACTATGGCTACACCTTC
>.|TRBV7-9|.|TRBJ2-1
CASSPDSTFYYNEQFF
TGTGCCAGCAGCCCGGACTCGACTTTCTACTACAATGAGCAGTTCTTC
>.|TRBV20-1|.|TRBJ1-1
CSAREGGMITEVFF
TGCAGTGCTAGAGAGGGGGGGATGATCACTGAAGTTTTCTTT
>.|TRBV29-1|.|TRBJ1-1
CSVTGRYYGTEAFF
TGCAGCGTTACAGGGAGGTATTACGGCACTGAAGCTTTCTTT
>.|TRBV11-2|.|TRBJ2-5
CASSLVGGLAGMGETQYF
TGTGCCAGCAGCTTAGTGGGGGGTTTGGCGGGAATGGGAGAGACCCAGTACTTC
>TRBD2|TRBV27|.|TRBJ2-7
CASSSRLAGVLEQYF
TGTGCCAGCAGTTCGAGACTAGCGGGAGTACTCGAGCAGTACTTC
>.|TRBV5-5|.|TRBJ2-5
CASSSQGYQGSYF
TGTGCCAGCAGCTCCCAAGGTTATCAGGGCTCGTACTTC
>.|TRBV7-2|few|TRBJ2-7
CASSALNEQYF
TGTGCCAGCAGCGCTTTAAACGAGCAGTACTTC
>TRBD1|TRBV20-1|.|TRBJ1-2
CSARDLGWTGSGYTF
TGCAGTGCTAGAGATCTCGGCTGGACAGGGAGCGGCTACACCTTC
>TRBD1|TRBV20-1|.|TRBJ2-3
CSARDPGTGFTDTQYF
TGCAGTGCTAGAGATCCCGGGACAGGGTTTACAGATACGCAGTATTTT
>.|TRBV4-1|few|TRBJ2-4
CASSQDSGGDIQYF
TGCGCCAGCAGCCAAGATAGCGGCGGAGACATTCAGTACTTC
>.|TRBV20-1|.|TRBJ2-3
CSAVPGLRTDTQYF
TGCAGTGCCGTTCCGGGACTTCGCACAGATACGCAGTATTTT
>.|TRBV29-1|few|TRBJ2-1
CSVGARDNEQFF
TGCAGCGTTGGGGCCCGGGACAATGAGCAGTTCTTC
>.|TRBV27|many|TRBJ1-5
CARRPQNLREEGNQPQHF
TGTGCCAGGCGACCCCAAAACCTCAGGGAAGAAGGCAATCAGCCCCAGCATTTT
>.|TRBV20-1|.|TRBJ2-1
CSALAGTLNEQFF
TGCAGTGCCTTAGCCGGGACACTCAATGAGCAGTTCTTC
>TRBD1|TRBV6-2/TRBV6-3|.|TRBJ2-1
CASSYWTGPNEQFF
TGTGCCAGCAGTTACTGGACAGGTCCCAATGAGCAGTTCTTC
>.|TRBV7-9|few|TRBJ1-1
CASSIPGNLNTEAFF
TGTGCCAGCAGCATCCCAGGGAACTTGAACACTGAAGCTTTCTTT
>.|TRBV28|.|TRBJ2-7
CASSFRPGEDYEQYF
TGTGCCAGCAGTTTTCGTCCGGGGGAAGACTACGAGCAGTACTTC
>.|TRBV11-2|many|TRBJ2-1
CASRDPSGPKPYNEQFF
TGTGCCAGCAGAGATCCCTCAGGTCCCAAGCCCTACAATGAGCAGTTCTTC
>.|TRBV7-9|few|TRBJ1-3
CASSLVMFSGNTIYF
TGTGCCAGCAGCTTAGTTATGTTCTCTGGAAACACCATATATTTT
>.|TRBV6-2/TRBV6-3|.|TRBJ1-1
CASSYSPRAEAFF
TGTGCCAGCAGTTACTCCCCTAGGGCTGAAGCTTTCTTT
>TRBD1|TRBV5-5|.|TRBJ2-3
CASSLRPTGPDTQYF
TGTGCCAGCAGCTTAAGGCCGACAGGGCCAGATACGCAGTATTTT
>TRBD2|TRBV20-1|many|TRBJ2-1
CSAREGLAGVREQFF
TGCAGTGCTAGAGAGGGACTAGCGGGAGTTAGAGAGCAGTTCTTC
>TRBD1|TRBV10-3|few|TRBJ1-5
CASSTGEDQPQHF
TGTGCCTCTTCGACAGGGGAGGATCAGCCCCAGCATTTT
>.|TRBV27|.|TRBJ2-5
CASRRAGPPQETQYF
TGTGCCAGCAGACGGGCCGGGCCCCCCCAAGAGACCCAGTACTTC
>TRBD2|TRBV20-1|.|TRBJ2-1
CSAQTSGSYNEQFF
TGCAGTGCCCAAACTAGCGGTTCTTACAATGAGCAGTTCTTC
>.|TRBV4-1|.|TRBJ1-2
CASSREAGGPNYGYTF
TGCGCCAGCAGCCGGGAGGCGGGGGGCCCAAACTATGGCTACACCTTC
>.|TRBV7-2|.|TRBJ1-6
CASSLIGGVPLHF
TGTGCCAGCAGCCTAATTGGGGGGGTACCCCTCCACTTT
>.|TRBV11-2|few|TRBJ1-3
CASSPDGWKGSGNTIYF
TGTGCCAGCAGCCCAGATGGGTGGAAGGGCTCTGGAAACACCATATATTTT
>.|TRBV5-1|.|TRBJ1-1
CASSLGARGDTEAFF
TGCGCCAGCAGCTTGGGGGCGCGGGGAGACACTGAAGCTTTCTTT
>TRBD1|TRBV6-1|many|TRBJ2-1
CASSERQGPYNEQFF
TGTGCCAGCAGTGAAAGACAGGGGCCGTACAATGAGCAGTTCTTC
>.|TRBV5-1|.|TRBJ2-3
CASSLEYSPTSTDTQYF
TGCGCCAGCAGCTTGGAATATTCGCCCACTAGCACAGATACGCAGTATTTT
>TRBD1|TRBV24-1|few|TRBJ2-3
CATSDPPGTGITDTQYF
TGTGCCACCAGTGATCCACCCGGGACAGGAATCACAGATACGCAGTATTTT
>.|TRBV4-3|few|TRBJ1-5
CASSQDVGAGNQPQHF
TGCGCCAGCAGCCAAGATGTAGGGGCGGGTAATCAGCCCCAGCATTTT
>.|TRBV20-1|.|TRBJ1-1
CSAQQGSTEAFF
TGCAGTGCTCAGCAGGGTTCCACTGAAGCTTTCTTT
>.|TRBV19|few|TRBJ1-2
CASTPDPSGYGYTF
TGTGCCAGTACCCCTGACCCCTCCGGCTATGGCTACACCTTC
>TRBD2|TRBV5-4|.|TRBJ2-5
CASSSSYPDLLREGETQYF
TGTGCCAGCAGCTCCTCCTACCCCGATTTGTTGCGGGAGGGAGAGACCCAGTACTTC
>.|TRBV20-1|once|TRBJ2-6
CSATVFGGGANVLTF
TGCAGTGCTACCGTCTTCGGCGGCGGGGCCAACGTCCTGACTTTC
>.|TRBV10-3|many|TRBJ1-1
CAIRTAPGHLNTEAFF
TGTGCCATCAGAACCGCCCCGGGACACCTAAACACTGAAGCTTTCTTT
>.|TRBV27|.|TRBJ2-7
CASAGSIYEQYF
TGTGCCAGCGCGGGATCGATCTACGAGCAGTACTTC
>.|TRBV10-3|few|TRBJ2-5
CAISRRGGGVQETQYF
TGTGCCATCAGTAGGAGGGGGGGGGGAGTACAAGAGACCCAGTACTTC
>.|TRBV5-8|.|TRBJ1-1
CASSMMSGHRNTEAFF
TGTGCCAGCAGTATGATGAGTGGGCACCGCAACACTGAAGCTTTCTTT
>.|TRBV10-3|many|TRBJ2-1
CAISESRAPAEQFF
TGTGCCATCAGTGAGTCGAGAGCGCCTGCTGAGCAGTTCTTC
>.|TRBV21-1|once|TRBJ2-1
CASSNGTSGRFYNEQFF
TGTGCCAGCAGCAATGGGACTAGCGGGAGGTTTTACAATGAGCAGTTCTTC